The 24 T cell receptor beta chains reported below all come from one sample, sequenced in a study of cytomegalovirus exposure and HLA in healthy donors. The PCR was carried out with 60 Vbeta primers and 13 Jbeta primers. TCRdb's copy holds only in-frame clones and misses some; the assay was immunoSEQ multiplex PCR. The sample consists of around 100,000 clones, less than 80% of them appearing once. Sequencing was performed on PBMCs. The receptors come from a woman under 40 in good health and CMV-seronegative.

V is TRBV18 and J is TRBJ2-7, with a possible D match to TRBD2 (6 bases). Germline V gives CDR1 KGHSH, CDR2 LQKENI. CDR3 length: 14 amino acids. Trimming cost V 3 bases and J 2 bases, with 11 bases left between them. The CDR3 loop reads CASSPAGRTYEQYF. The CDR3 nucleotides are TGTGCCAGCTCACCTGCGGGACGGACCTACGAGCAGTACTTC.

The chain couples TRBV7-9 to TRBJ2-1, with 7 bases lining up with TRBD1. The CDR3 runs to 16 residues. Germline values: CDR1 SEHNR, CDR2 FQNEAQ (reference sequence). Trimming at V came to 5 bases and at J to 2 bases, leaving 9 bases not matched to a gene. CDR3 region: CASSPVGDRAYNEQFF. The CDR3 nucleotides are TGTGCCAGCAGCCCAGTAGGGGACAGAGCCTACAATGAGCAGTTCTTC.

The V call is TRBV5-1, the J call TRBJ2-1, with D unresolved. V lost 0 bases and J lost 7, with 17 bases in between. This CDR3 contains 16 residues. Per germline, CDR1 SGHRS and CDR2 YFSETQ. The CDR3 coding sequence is TGCGCCAGCAGCTTGGGTCGGAGAACCTTAGGTAATGAGCAGTTCTTC. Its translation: CASSLGRRTLGNEQFF.

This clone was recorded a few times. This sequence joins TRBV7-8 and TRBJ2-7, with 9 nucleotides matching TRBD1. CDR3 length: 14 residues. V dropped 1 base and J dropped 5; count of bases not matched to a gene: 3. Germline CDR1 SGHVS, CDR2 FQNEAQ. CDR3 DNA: TGTGCCAGCAGCTTAGAGGGACAGGGTGACGAGCAGTACTTC. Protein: CASSLEGQGDEQYF.

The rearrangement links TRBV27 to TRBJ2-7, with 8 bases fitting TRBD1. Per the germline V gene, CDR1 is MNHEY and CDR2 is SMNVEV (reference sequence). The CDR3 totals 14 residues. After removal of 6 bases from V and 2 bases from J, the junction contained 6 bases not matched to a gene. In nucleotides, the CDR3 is TGTGCCAGCAGAAGGGACAGGCGAACCTACGAGCAGTACTTC. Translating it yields CASRRDRRTYEQYF.

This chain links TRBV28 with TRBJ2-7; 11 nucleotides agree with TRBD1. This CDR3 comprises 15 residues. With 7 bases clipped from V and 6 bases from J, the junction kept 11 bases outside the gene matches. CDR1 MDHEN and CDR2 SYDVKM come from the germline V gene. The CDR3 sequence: CASNTRGQGAGEQYF. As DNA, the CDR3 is TGTGCCAGCAACACGAGAGGACAGGGGGCGGGCGAGCAGTACTTC.

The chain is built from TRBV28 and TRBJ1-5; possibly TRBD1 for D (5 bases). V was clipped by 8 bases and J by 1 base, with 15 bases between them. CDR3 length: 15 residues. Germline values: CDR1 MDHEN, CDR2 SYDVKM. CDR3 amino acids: CASRPETASNQPQHF. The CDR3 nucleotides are TGTGCCAGCCGGCCAGAGACAGCAAGCAATCAGCCCCAGCATTTT.

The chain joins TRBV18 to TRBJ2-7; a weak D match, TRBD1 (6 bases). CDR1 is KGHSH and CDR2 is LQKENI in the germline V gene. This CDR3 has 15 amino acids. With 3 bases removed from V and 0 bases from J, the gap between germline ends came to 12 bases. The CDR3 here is CASSPNRDTSYEQYF. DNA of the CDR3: TGTGCCAGCTCACCCAACCGGGACACCTCCTACGAGCAGTACTTC.

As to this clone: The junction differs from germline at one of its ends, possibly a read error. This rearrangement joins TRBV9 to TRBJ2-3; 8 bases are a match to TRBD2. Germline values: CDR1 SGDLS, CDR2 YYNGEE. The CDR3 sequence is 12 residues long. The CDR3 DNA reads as TGTGCCGGCAGCGCCCAGGGACTAGACCAATATTTT. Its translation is CAGSAQGLDQYF.

CDR3 nucleotide sequence: TGTGCCAGTGACAGGGGGCTCGCAGATACGCAGTATTTT. It specifies CASDRGLADTQYF. The chain has TRBV6-1 and TRBJ2-3; 10 bases agree with TRBD1. The germline V gene encodes CDR1 MNHNS and CDR2 SASEGT. V shed 9 bases, J shed 4 bases, and the junction held 4 bases outside the gene matches. The CDR3 runs 13 residues.

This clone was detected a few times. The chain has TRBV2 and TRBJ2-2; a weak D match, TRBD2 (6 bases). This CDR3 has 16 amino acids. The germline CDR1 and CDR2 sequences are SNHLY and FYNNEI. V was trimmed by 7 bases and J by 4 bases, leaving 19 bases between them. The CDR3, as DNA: TGTGCCAGCACATTTCAGGGCCTAGCGCGCACCGGGGAGCTGTTTTTT. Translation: CASTFQGLARTGELFF.

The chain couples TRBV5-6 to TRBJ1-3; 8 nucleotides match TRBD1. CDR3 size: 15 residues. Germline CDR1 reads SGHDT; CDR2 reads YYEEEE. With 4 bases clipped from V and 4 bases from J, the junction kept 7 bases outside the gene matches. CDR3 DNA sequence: TGTGCCAGCAGCGTAACAGGGGGACTGGGAAACACCATATATTTT. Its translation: CASSVTGGLGNTIYF.

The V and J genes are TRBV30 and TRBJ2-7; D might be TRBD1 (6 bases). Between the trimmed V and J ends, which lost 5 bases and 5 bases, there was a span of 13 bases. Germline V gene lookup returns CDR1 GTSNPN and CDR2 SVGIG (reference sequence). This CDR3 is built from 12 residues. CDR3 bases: TGTGCCTGGGGGCCCCAGGGGAACGAGCAGTACTTC. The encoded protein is CAWGPQGNEQYF.

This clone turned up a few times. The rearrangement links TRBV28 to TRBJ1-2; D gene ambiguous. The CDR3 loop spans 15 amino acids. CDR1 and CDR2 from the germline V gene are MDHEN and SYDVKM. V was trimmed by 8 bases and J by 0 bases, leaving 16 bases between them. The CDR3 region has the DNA TGTGCCAGCGGCCGACTTCAGATTACTAACTATGGCTACACCTTC. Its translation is CASGRLQITNYGYTF.

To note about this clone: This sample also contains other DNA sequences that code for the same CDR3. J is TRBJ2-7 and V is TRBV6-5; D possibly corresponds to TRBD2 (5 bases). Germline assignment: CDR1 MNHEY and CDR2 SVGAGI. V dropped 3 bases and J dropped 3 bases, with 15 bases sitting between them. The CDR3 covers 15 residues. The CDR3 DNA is TGTGCCAGCAGTTATAGGTTCAGGACTCACTACGAGCAGTACTTC. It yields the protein CASSYRFRTHYEQYF.

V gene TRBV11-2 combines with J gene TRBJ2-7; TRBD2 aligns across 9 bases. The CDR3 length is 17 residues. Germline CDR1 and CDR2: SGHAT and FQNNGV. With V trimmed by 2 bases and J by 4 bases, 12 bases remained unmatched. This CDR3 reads CASSLWGSSGENYEQYF. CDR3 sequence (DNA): TGTGCCAGCAGCTTATGGGGATCTAGCGGGGAGAATTACGAGCAGTACTTC.

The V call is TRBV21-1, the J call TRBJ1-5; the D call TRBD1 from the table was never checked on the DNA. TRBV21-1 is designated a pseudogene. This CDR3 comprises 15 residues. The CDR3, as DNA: TGTGCCAGCAGCGGAGGGACAGGGGAAAATCAGCCCCAGCATTTT. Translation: CASSGGTGENQPQHF.

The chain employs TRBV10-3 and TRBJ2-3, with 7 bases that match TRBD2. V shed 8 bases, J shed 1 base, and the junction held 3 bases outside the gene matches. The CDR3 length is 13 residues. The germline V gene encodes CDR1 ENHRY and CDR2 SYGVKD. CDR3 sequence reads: CAICAGGTDTQYF. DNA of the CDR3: TGTGCCATCTGCGCGGGGGGCACAGATACGCAGTATTTT.

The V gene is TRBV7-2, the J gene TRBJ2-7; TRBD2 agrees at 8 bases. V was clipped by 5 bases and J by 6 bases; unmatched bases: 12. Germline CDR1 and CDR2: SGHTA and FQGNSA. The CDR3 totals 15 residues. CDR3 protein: CASSIGLASGGEQYF. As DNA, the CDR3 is TGTGCCAGCAGCATTGGACTAGCTAGTGGGGGCGAGCAGTACTTC.

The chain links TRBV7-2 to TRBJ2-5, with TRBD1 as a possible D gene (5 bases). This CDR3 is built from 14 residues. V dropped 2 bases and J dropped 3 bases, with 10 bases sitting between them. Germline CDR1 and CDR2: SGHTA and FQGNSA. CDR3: CASSLMGLKETQYF. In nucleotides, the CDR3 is TGTGCCAGCAGCTTAATGGGGCTAAAAGAGACCCAGTACTTC.

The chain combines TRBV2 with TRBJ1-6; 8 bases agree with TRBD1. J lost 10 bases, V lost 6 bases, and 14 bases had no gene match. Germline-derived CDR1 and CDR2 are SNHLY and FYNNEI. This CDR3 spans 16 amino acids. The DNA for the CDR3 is TGTGCCAGCAGCTCGTCTTCCGGGACAGGATACTCACCCCTCCACTTT. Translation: CASSSSSGTGYSPLHF.

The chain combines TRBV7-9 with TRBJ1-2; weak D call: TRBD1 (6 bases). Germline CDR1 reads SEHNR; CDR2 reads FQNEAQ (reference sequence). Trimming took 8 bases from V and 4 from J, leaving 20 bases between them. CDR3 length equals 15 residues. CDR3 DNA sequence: TGTGCCAGCGGTCGGGGTGACCGGGACATCTATGGCTACACCTTC. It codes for CASGRGDRDIYGYTF.

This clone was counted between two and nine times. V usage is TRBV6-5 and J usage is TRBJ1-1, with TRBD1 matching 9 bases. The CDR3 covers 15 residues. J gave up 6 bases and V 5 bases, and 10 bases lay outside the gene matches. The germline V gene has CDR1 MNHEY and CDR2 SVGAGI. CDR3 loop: CASSTSGTGYAEAFF. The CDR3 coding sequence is TGTGCCAGCAGTACCTCCGGGACAGGGTACGCTGAAGCTTTCTTT.

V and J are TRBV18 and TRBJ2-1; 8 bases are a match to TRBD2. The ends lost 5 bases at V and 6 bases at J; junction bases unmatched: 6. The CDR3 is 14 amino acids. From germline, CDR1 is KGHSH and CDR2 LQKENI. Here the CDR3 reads CASSMSGSINEQFF. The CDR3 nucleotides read TGTGCCAGCTCAATGAGCGGGAGTATCAATGAGCAGTTCTTC.